This TCR beta chain was obtained from a study of beta chain features in type 1 diabetes. Per germline, CDR1 SGHKS and CDR2 YYEKEE (reference sequence). Between the trimmed V and J ends, which lost 4 bases and 5 bases, there was a span of 18 bases. CDR3 length equals 15 residues. This clone was detected a few times. The study reverse transcribed the entire isolated RNA, so it sequenced expressed TCRB transcripts. Sequencing of naive, central memory and regulatory T cell samples gave an average of approximately 3.5 million reads. Libraries were prepared by immunoSEQ multiplex PCR; TCRdb keeps only in-frame clonotypes and omits some of them. Of around 340,000 clones listed, roughly 8% are singletons.

The TCR originated in a woman younger than 30 in good health. The J gene is TRBJ2-5, the V gene TRBV5-5, with D hard to call. The source material was central memory CD4+ T cells from blood. DNA of the CDR3: TGTGCCAGCAGCGTTTTCTTGGATAGTCCGGAGACCCAGTACTTC. Translation: CASSVFLDSPETQYF.